A single count supports the clone carrying this T cell receptor beta chain. Clinical history reported by participants formed the basis on which cohorts were assigned. Deletions cut 2 bases from V and 0 bases from J, with 5 bases between. CDR1 and CDR2 from the germline V gene are SEHNR and FQNEAQ (reference sequence). The CDR3 has 14 amino acids. The data were obtained in a study of blood T cell repertoires in COVID-19. Sequencing used immunoSEQ multiplex PCR; TCRdb keeps in-frame clones, though not all of them. The table has fewer than 200,000 clones, approximately 82% seen once. Sample: PBMCs or T cells enriched from blood (not recorded which). V gene TRBV7-9 combines with J gene TRBJ1-3; D not resolved. The receptor comes from a woman in her forties or fifties who had recovered from COVID-19. The CDR3 is CASSLTSSGNTIYF. The CDR3 DNA reads TGTGCCAGCAGCTTAACGAGCTCTGGAAACACCATATATTTT. The entire variable domain, with the rest obtained from reference TRBV7-9 and TRBJ1-3, is as follows: DTGVSQNPRHKITKRGQNVTFRCDPISEHNRLYWYRQTLGQGPEFLTYFQNEAQLEKSRLLSDRFSAERPKGSFSTLEIQRTEQGDSAMYLCASSLTSSGNTIYFGEGSWLTVV.